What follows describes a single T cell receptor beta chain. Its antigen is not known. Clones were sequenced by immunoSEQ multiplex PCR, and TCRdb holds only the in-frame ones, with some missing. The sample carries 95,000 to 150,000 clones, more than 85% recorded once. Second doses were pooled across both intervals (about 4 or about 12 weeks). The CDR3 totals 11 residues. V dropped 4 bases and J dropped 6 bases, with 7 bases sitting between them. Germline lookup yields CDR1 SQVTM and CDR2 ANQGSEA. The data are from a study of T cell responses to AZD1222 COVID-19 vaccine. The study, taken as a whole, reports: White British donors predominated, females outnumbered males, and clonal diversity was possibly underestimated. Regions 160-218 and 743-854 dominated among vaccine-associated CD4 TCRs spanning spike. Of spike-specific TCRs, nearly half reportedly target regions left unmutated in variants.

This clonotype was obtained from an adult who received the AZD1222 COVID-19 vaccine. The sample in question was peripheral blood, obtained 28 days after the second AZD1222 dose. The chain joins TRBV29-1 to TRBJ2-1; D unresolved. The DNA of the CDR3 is TGCAGCGTTGGTAGGGCCAATGAGCAGTTCTTC. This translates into CSVGRANEQFF.